The rows below give T cell receptor beta chains drawn from one sample of a study of technical replicates of blood from a handful of donors. Clones were read by immunoSEQ multiplex PCR, and TCRdb kept only the in-frame ones, dropping some. The sample includes over 65,000 clones, about 94% of them seen just once. The sequenced sample was T cells isolated from PBMCs. The receptors stem from a human donor in good health. The CDR3 runs from the conserved cysteine through the conserved F or W. A D gene is named only where the DNA matches it firmly. Clone sizes are given selectively: once, few, many, or a class where the clone is expanded.

D | J | V | size | DNA | CDR3
NA | TRBJ2-7 | TRBV5-1 | NA | TGCGCCAGCAGCTTGAACTTCGGGGGTTACGAGCAGTACTTC | CASSLNFGGYEQYF
NA | TRBJ1-1 | TRBV5-1 | NA | TGCGCCAGCAGCTTAGGACAGAACGAGAGGGCTTTCTTT | CASSLGQNERAFF
NA | TRBJ2-3 | TRBV9 | once | TGTGCCAGCAGCGTAGGCGGGGGCTGGGGCACAGATACGCAGTATTTT | CASSVGGGWGTDTQYF
NA | TRBJ2-2 | TRBV4-1 | NA | TGCGCCAGCAGCCAAGCTCAGACCGGGGAGCTGTTTTTT | CASSQAQTGELFF
NA | TRBJ1-5 | TRBV4-1 | few | TGCGCCAGCAGACCTACAGGTTTCAATCAGCCCCAGCATTTT | CASRPTGFNQPQHF
TRBD2 | TRBJ2-7 | TRBV7-9 | NA | TGTGCCAGCGGGCTAGCGGCTAACGAGCAGTACTTC | CASGLAANEQYF
NA | TRBJ1-2 | TRBV30 | NA | TGTGCCTGGAGTGTACCACAGGCTTTCTACACCTTC | CAWSVPQAFYTF
TRBD2 | TRBJ2-3 | TRBV4-1 | NA | TGCGCCAGCCAAAAAGCAGGGCTAGCGGGGGTTCTCACAGATACGCAGTATTTT | CASQKAGLAGVLTDTQYF
NA | TRBJ2-1 | TRBV6-5 | NA | TGTGCCAGCAGCGGACCCACCCGAGGGAATAATGAGCAGTTCTTC | CASSGPTRGNNEQFF
NA | TRBJ2-3 | TRBV7-9 | NA | TGTGCCAGCAGCTCTCCTTTCTCCCCCGGCGGGGAGACAGATACGCAGTATTTT | CASSSPFSPGGETDTQYF
NA | TRBJ1-2 | TRBV30 | NA | TGTGCCTGGAGTTTAGGGGAGGCCGGTGGCTACACCTTC | CAWSLGEAGGYTF
NA | TRBJ2-5 | TRBV2 | once | TGTGCCAGCACTGGACACTCTCGAGAAGAGACCCAGTACTTC | CASTGHSREETQYF
NA | TRBJ2-3 | TRBV11-2 | NA | TGTGCCAGCAGCTTGTACACGGGACTGCTGAGAGATACGCAGTATTTT | CASSLYTGLLRDTQYF
TRBD1 | TRBJ1-1 | TRBV6-1 | NA | TGTGCCAGCAGGCCGGGACAGGGAATCGCTGAAGCTTTCTTT | CASRPGQGIAEAFF
NA | TRBJ2-5 | TRBV2 | NA | TGTGCCAGCAGCCGCGACGGAGAAGAGACCCAGTACTTC | CASSRDGEETQYF
NA | TRBJ2-5 | TRBV4-2 | NA | TGTGCCAGCAGTCGCCGGGGAGAGGATTCAGAGACCCAGTACTTC | CASSRRGEDSETQYF
NA | TRBJ2-3 | TRBV5-1 | NA | TGCGCCAGCAGCGCGGCAGATACGCAGTATTTT | CASSAADTQYF
TRBD2 | TRBJ2-7 | TRBV6-1 | NA | TGTGCCAGCAGGCCGGGACTAGCGGGGACCTACGAGCAGTACTTC | CASRPGLAGTYEQYF
TRBD2 | TRBJ2-7 | TRBV4-1 | NA | TGCGCCAGCAGACTAGCGGTCACAAGCTACGAGCAGTACTTC | CASRLAVTSYEQYF
NA | TRBJ2-7 | TRBV9 | NA | TGTGCCAGCAGCCGGGATCCCTTCTACGAGCAGTACTTC | CASSRDPFYEQYF
TRBD1 | TRBJ1-1 | TRBV2 | NA | TGTGCCAGCAGTCACATTCCGGGACAGAGATACACTGAAGCTTTCTTT | CASSHIPGQRYTEAFF
TRBD1 | TRBJ1-4 | TRBV27 | NA | TGTGCCAGCAGCGAGATAACCGTCGGGACAGGGGGAGGTCTTGTTCTAGAAAAACTGTTTTTT | CASSEITVGTGGGLVLEKLFF
NA | TRBJ2-7 | TRBV18 | NA | TGTGCCAGCTCTCATTCCGAGAGCTCCCTCTCCTACGAGCAGTACTTC | CASSHSESSLSYEQYF
TRBD2 | TRBJ2-7 | TRBV15 | NA | TGTGCCACCAGCGCCGGGGGGGCTCGTTACGAGCAGTACTTC | CATSAGGARYEQYF
TRBD2 | TRBJ2-3 | TRBV13 | NA | TGTGCCAGCAGCTTACCCCTAGCGGGGGACCCCACAGATACGCAGTATTTT | CASSLPLAGDPTDTQYF
TRBD1 | TRBJ1-6 | TRBV5-4 | once | TGTGCCATCAAGGACCGGGACAGCAAGAGCTCCTATAATTCACCCCTCCACTTT | CAIKDRDSKSSYNSPLHF
TRBD2 | TRBJ2-2 | TRBV2 | NA | TGTGCCATCACTAGCGGGAGGGGGGCCACCGGGGAGCTGTTTTTT | CAITSGRGATGELFF
NA | TRBJ2-3 | TRBV6-8 | NA | TGTGCCAGCAGTTGGGTAGCAGGGAGGAAAAAGCGAGATACGCAGTATTTT | CASSWVAGRKKRDTQYF
TRBD2 | TRBJ2-1 | TRBV5-4 | NA | TGTGCCAGCAGCTTGGGGCGGGAGAGGTCCTACAATGAGCAGTTCTTC | CASSLGRERSYNEQFF
TRBD2 | TRBJ2-1 | TRBV2 | NA | TGTGCCAGCAGTTGGACTAGCGGGGGGGGAAGAGAGCAGTTCTTC | CASSWTSGGGREQFF
NA | TRBJ2-7 | TRBV9 | NA | TGTGCCAGCAGCCTCGGAGGGCCGGAGGTCTACGAGCAGTACTTC | CASSLGGPEVYEQYF
TRBD1 | TRBJ1-5 | TRBV19 | NA | TGTGCCAGTAGGGACAGGGATGATAGCAATCAGCCCCAGCATTTT | CASRDRDDSNQPQHF
NA | TRBJ2-3 | TRBV19 | once | TGTGCCAGTAGTATGGGTCCGATTAGCGTTCACACAGATACGCAGTATTTT | CASSMGPISVHTDTQYF